A selection of T cell receptor beta chains follows, all from one sample in a study of regulatory T cells in long-lasting Graves disease. TCRdb reprocessed the multiplex PCR reads with MiXCR, giving one entry per CDR3 protein. The table has 600,000 to 850,000 distinct CDR3 sequences, around 32% seen once; the top ten hold about 42%. This specimen consisted of peripheral blood mononuclear cells (PBMCs), obtained when the disease was refractory, from a patient treated with antithyroid drugs. These TCRs come from a female donor with Graves disease. The CDR3 runs from the conserved cysteine through the conserved F or W. Fields, in order: J gene, clone size, V gene, D gene, CDR3 DNA, CDR3 protein. D genes are given only for firm matches. Not every row has a clone size; where given, it reads once, few, many or a size class.

TRBJ1-1 | . | TRBV5-1 | . | TGCGCCAGCAGCTTGTCCAGTCACAACACTGAAGCTTTCTTT | CASSLSSHNTEAFF
TRBJ2-6 | many | TRBV2 | . | TGTGCCAGCAGTCGCAGGGGCCTCAACGTCCTGACTTTC | CASSRRGLNVLTF
TRBJ2-6 | . | TRBV6-2/TRBV6-3 | . | TGTGCCAGCAGAGAGACTAGTTTTGGGGCCAACGTCCTGACTTTC | CASRETSFGANVLTF
TRBJ1-1 | . | TRBV20-1 | TRBD1 | TGCAGTGCTAGGACCACAGGGGCGAACACTGAAGCTTTCTTT | CSARTTGANTEAFF
TRBJ1-2 | many | TRBV6-1 | TRBD1 | TGTGCCAGCACCGGACAGGGTGGGGATAACTATGGCTACACCTTC | CASTGQGGDNYGYTF
TRBJ2-5 | . | TRBV28 | . | TGTGCCAGCAGTTTAATCTCCGGGGCAGAGGCCCAGTACTTC | CASSLISGAEAQYF
TRBJ1-5 | . | TRBV7-9 | . | TGTGCCAGCAGCCAGGGCGGCCTTTCCACTTTGGAGCCCCAGCATTTT | CASSQGGLSTLEPQHF
TRBJ2-4 | . | TRBV7-2 | TRBD1 | TGTGCCAGCAGCTTTGGGACAGGGACGGCCAAAAACATTCAGTACTTC | CASSFGTGTAKNIQYF
TRBJ1-1 | few | TRBV12-3/TRBV12-4 | TRBD1 | TGTGCCAGCAGCCGGACAGGGCGGAGAGCTGAAGCTTTCTTT | CASSRTGRRAEAFF
TRBJ1-1 | . | TRBV12-3/TRBV12-4 | TRBD1 | TGTACCAGCAGTCGACAGGGGGTGAACACTGAAGCTTTCTTT | CTSSRQGVNTEAFF
TRBJ1-1 | once | TRBV7-6 | . | TGTGCCAGCAGCTTAGGCGTCACTGACACTGAAGCTTTCTTT | CASSLGVTDTEAFF
TRBJ2-7 | . | TRBV6-2/TRBV6-3 | TRBD2 | TGTGCCAGCAGTTACGACGGGGGGGGGGAAGGCTCCTACGAGCAGTACTTC | CASSYDGGGEGSYEQYF
TRBJ2-7 | few | TRBV12-3/TRBV12-4 | TRBD2 | TGTGCCAGCAGTATGACAGTGACTCGGACTAGCACTTACGAGCAGTACTTC | CASSMTVTRTSTYEQYF
TRBJ2-2 | few | TRBV6-1 | TRBD1 | TGTGCCAGCAACGGACAGGGGGTGACCGGGGAGCTGTTTTTT | CASNGQGVTGELFF
TRBJ1-6 | . | TRBV19 | TRBD1 | TGTGCCACCCAGCAAGGGACAGGAAATAATTCACCCCTCCACTTT | CATQQGTGNNSPLHF
TRBJ1-2 | many | TRBV6-1 | TRBD1 | TGTGCCAGCAGTGACATCTGGACAGGGCACATTGGCTACACCTTC | CASSDIWTGHIGYTF
TRBJ1-6 | . | TRBV20-1 | . | TGCAGTGCTAGAGAGGGCCAGGGAAACTCACCCCTCCACTTT | CSAREGQGNSPLHF
TRBJ1-2 | many | TRBV28 | . | TGTGCCAGCAGCCCCAATTGGGCAGGCGGCTACACCTTC | CASSPNWAGGYTF
TRBJ1-1 | many | TRBV2 | . | TGTGCCAGCAGTGAGGAGGGGAACACTGAAGCTTTCTTT | CASSEEGNTEAFF
TRBJ1-5 | few | TRBV7-8 | TRBD1 | TGTGCCAGCAGCTTAGTCTGGGACAGGGTAGGAAATCAGCCCCAGCATTTT | CASSLVWDRVGNQPQHF
TRBJ1-1 | . | TRBV29-1 | . | TGCAGCGTTGTGACCAGGGTGGGATCTACTGAAGCTTTCTTT | CSVVTRVGSTEAFF
TRBJ1-1 | few | TRBV5-1 | . | TGCGCCAGCAGCTGGGTTCGGAGGGGTAGGACTGAAGCTTTCTTT | CASSWVRRGRTEAFF
TRBJ1-2 | few | TRBV30 | . | TGTGCCTGGAGTGTCATGACGGGAAACTATGGCTACACCTTC | CAWSVMTGNYGYTF
TRBJ2-2 | . | TRBV6-1 | . | TGTGCCAGCAGTGAAGCGGTTGCGGGTACCGGGGAGCTGTTTTTT | CASSEAVAGTGELFF
TRBJ1-1 | . | TRBV4-2 | . | TGTGCCAGCAGCCACCTGGACAGACTGAGCCCGAACACTGAAGCTTTCTTT | CASSHLDRLSPNTEAFF
TRBJ1-6 | . | TRBV5-5 | . | TGTGCCAGCAGCACCTCGACAGCTAATAATTCACCCCTCCACTTT | CASSTSTANNSPLHF
TRBJ1-2 | . | TRBV5-5 | . | TGTGCCAGCAGCTTGGAGGCCACCTCCAACTATGGCTACACCTTC | CASSLEATSNYGYTF
TRBJ1-5 | few | TRBV10-3 | . | TGTGCCATCAGTGGGCAGCACAATCAGCCCCAGCATTTT | CAISGQHNQPQHF
TRBJ2-5 | many | TRBV12-3/TRBV12-4 | . | TGTGCCAGCAGTTTCCCCTTGGGAGGGGGTGAAGAGACCCAGTACTTC | CASSFPLGGGEETQYF
TRBJ2-2 | few | TRBV6-1 | TRBD1 | TGTGCCAGCTCTGCCCTTGGGACAGGGGTCACCGGGGAGCTGTTTTTT | CASSALGTGVTGELFF
TRBJ1-5 | . | TRBV6-1 | TRBD1 | TGTGCCAGCAGTGCCGGGGGACAGGGAAGCAATCAGCCCCAGCATTTT | CASSAGGQGSNQPQHF
TRBJ1-6 | . | TRBV9 | TRBD1 | TGTGCCAGCAGCCCAGGGGGGCCAGGTACCTATAATTCACCCCTCCACTTT | CASSPGGPGTYNSPLHF
TRBJ1-1 | few | TRBV10-3 | . | TGTGCCATCAGTGGAGAGACAAAAGGCGCTGAAGCTTTCTTT | CAISGETKGAEAFF
TRBJ1-1 | few | TRBV7-9 | . | TGTGCCAGCAGCTTTAGAGAGGACAACGCCTGGGTCACTGAAGCTTTCTTT | CASSFREDNAWVTEAFF
TRBJ2-5 | many | TRBV27 | TRBD1 | TGTGCCAGCAGTTTTCTCCAGACAGGGGAAGAGACCCAGTACTTC | CASSFLQTGEETQYF
TRBJ1-2 | . | TRBV19 | . | TGTGCCAGTAGCTACAAGACAGGCCCGAACTATGGCTACACCTTC | CASSYKTGPNYGYTF
TRBJ1-1 | . | TRBV10-1 | . | TGCGCCAGCAGTGAATCTAGAAGAGGGTATACTGAAGCTTTCTTT | CASSESRRGYTEAFF
TRBJ1-5 | . | TRBV10-3 | . | TGTGCCATCAGTGAGTCGGCAGGGGTTGGCCAGCCCCAGCATTTT | CAISESAGVGQPQHF
TRBJ2-5 | few | TRBV6-1 | . | TGTGCCAGCAGACCAGGGATTGTGGAGACCCAGTACTTC | CASRPGIVETQYF
TRBJ2-5 | . | TRBV12-3/TRBV12-4 | . | TGTGCCAGCAGTTTAGCAGCAGTGTCGGGCGAGACCCAGTACTTC | CASSLAAVSGETQYF
TRBJ1-5 | . | TRBV20-1 | . | TGCAGTGCTCTCCAGGGCTATAGCAATCAGCCCCAGCATTTT | CSALQGYSNQPQHF
TRBJ1-2 | few | TRBV5-1 | . | TGCGCCAGCACAACGGGGGACTTCCTAACGGCCTATGGCTACACCTTC | CASTTGDFLTAYGYTF
TRBJ1-1 | many | TRBV28 | . | TGTGCCAGCAGTTTAGGAAGAACCGGGACTCGAGCTTTCTTT | CASSLGRTGTRAFF
TRBJ2-1 | . | TRBV6-1 | TRBD2 | TGTGCCAGCAGTCAAAGGACTAGTAACAATGAGCAGTTCTTC | CASSQRTSNNEQFF
TRBJ1-2 | . | TRBV4-1 | . | TGCGCCAGCAGCCAAGAAGGCAGGGACTATGGCTACACCTTC | CASSQEGRDYGYTF
TRBJ2-7 | . | TRBV20-1 | TRBD2 | TGCAGTGCTAGTAAGGCTAGCGGAACGAATCCCTACGAGCAGTACTTC | CSASKASGTNPYEQYF
TRBJ1-3 | . | TRBV7-9 | . | TGTGCCAGCAGCTTAAAAGGGGGGTTTGGAGGAAACACCATATATTTT | CASSLKGGFGGNTIYF
TRBJ1-1 | few | TRBV20-1 | TRBD1 | TGCAGTGCCAGCAAAGGGACAGGGAACACTGAAGCTTTCTTT | CSASKGTGNTEAFF
TRBJ1-2 | many | TRBV27 | . | TGTGCCAGCAGTCGGGCAGGAGGGGGGTATGGCTACACCTTC | CASSRAGGGYGYTF
TRBJ1-2 | many | TRBV6-1 | . | TGTGCCAGCAGTGAAGCGAACCGCTATGGCTACACCTTC | CASSEANRYGYTF
TRBJ1-1 | . | TRBV11-2 | TRBD1 | TGTGCCAGCAGCTCGACAGGGCGGCCTGAAGCTTTCTTT | CASSSTGRPEAFF
TRBJ1-2 | . | TRBV11-2 | . | TGTGCCAGCACCCCTCTATCGGGGGCGCGAGACTATGGCTACACCTTC | CASTPLSGARDYGYTF
TRBJ2-5 | few | TRBV29-1 | TRBD1 | TGCAGCGTCGCAACTCCGGGACAGCAAGAGACCCAGTACTTC | CSVATPGQQETQYF
TRBJ1-5 | . | TRBV20-1 | TRBD1 | TGCAGTGCCGCTAAACACGGGACAGATAATCAGCCCCAGCATTTT | CSAAKHGTDNQPQHF
TRBJ1-5 | few | TRBV18 | . | TGTGCCAGCTCACCGACTGACCGTAATCAGCCCCAGCATTTT | CASSPTDRNQPQHF
TRBJ2-7 | . | TRBV13 | TRBD2 | TGTGCCAGCAGCTTAAGGGTCAAAGGGACTAACGAGCAGTACTTC | CASSLRVKGTNEQYF
TRBJ2-5 | few | TRBV12-3/TRBV12-4 | TRBD1 | TGTGCCAGCACCCCGACAGGGATCTTGGAGACCCAGTACTTC | CASTPTGILETQYF
TRBJ2-2 | few | TRBV12-3/TRBV12-4 | . | TGTGCCAGCACCCCCGGACAGAACACCGGGGAGCTGTTTTTT | CASTPGQNTGELFF
TRBJ2-3 | . | TRBV5-5 | TRBD2 | TGTGCCAGCAGCTTGGGGGTGGGCGGGGGGACAGATACGCAGTATTTT | CASSLGVGGGTDTQYF
TRBJ2-5 | . | TRBV15 | . | TGTGCCACCAGCAGAGATGTAGGGCTCGAAGAGACCCAGTACTTC | CATSRDVGLEETQYF